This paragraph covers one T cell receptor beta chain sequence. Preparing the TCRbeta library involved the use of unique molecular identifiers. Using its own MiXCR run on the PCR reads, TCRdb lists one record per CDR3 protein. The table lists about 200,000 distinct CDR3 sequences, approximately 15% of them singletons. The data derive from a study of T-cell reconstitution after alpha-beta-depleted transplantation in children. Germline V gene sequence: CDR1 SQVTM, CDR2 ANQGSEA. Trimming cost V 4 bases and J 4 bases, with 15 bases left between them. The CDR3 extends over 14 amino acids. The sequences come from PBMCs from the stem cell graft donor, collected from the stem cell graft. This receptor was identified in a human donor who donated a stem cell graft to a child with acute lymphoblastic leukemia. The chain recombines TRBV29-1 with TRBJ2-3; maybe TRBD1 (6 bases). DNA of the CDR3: TGCAGCGTTGTTCGGCAGGGGAGCTCAGATACGCAGTATTTT. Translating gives CSVVRQGSSDTQYF.